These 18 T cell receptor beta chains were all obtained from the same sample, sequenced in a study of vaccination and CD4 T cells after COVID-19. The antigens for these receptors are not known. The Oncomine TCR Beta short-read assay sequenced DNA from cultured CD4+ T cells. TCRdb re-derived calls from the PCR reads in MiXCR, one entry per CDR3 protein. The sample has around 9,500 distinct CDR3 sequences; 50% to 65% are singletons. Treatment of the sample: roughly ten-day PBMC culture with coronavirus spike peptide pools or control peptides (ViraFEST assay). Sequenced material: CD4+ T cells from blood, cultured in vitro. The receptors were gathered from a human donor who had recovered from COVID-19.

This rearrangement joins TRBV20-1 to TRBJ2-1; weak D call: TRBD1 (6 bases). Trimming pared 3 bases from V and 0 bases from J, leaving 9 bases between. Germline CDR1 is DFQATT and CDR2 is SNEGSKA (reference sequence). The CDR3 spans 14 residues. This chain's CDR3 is CSARTGSSYNEQFF. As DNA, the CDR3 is TGCAGTGCTAGGACAGGTTCCTCCTACAATGAGCAGTTCTTC.

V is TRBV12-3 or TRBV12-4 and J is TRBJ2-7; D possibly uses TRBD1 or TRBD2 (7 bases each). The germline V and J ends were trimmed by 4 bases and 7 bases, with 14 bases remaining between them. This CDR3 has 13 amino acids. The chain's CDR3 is CASSSGGRGEQYF. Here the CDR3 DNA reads TGTGCCAGCAGTTCAGGGGGGAGGGGTGAGCAGTACTTC.

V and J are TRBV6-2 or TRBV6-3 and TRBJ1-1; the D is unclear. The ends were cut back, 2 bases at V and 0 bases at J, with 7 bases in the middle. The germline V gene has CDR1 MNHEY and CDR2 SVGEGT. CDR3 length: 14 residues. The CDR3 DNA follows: TGTGCCAGCAGTTACGGGCCACTGAACACTGAAGCTTTCTTT. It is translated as CASSYGPLNTEAFF.

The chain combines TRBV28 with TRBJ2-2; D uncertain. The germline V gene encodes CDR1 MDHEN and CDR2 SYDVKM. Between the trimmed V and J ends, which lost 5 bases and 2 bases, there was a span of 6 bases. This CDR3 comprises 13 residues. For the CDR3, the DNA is TGTGCCAGCAGTATTTTCAACACCGGGGAGCTGTTTTTT. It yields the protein CASSIFNTGELFF.

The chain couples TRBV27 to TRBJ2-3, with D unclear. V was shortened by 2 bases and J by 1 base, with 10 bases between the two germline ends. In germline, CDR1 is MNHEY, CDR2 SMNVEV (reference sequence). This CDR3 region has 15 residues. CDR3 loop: CASSLPNRRTDTQYF. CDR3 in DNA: TGTGCCAGCAGTTTACCCAACCGCCGCACAGATACGCAGTATTTT.

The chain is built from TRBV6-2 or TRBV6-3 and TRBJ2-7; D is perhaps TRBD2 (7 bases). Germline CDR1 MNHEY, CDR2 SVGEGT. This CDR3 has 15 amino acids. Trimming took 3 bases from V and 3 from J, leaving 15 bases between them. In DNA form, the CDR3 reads TGTGCCAGCAGTTATCTGGCGGGGGCAATCTACGAGCAGTACTTC. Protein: CASSYLAGAIYEQYF.

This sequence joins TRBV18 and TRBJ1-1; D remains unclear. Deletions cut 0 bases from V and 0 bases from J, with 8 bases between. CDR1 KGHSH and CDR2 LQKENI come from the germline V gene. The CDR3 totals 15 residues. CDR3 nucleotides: TGTGCCAGCTCACCACCCCTAGCTATGAACACTGAAGCTTTCTTT. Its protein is CASSPPLAMNTEAFF.

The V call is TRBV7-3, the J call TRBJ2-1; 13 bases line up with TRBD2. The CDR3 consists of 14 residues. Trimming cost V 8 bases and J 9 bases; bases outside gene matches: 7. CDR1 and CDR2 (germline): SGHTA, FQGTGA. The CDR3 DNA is TGTGCCAGCGCACCCGGGACTAGCGGGGCTGAGCAGTTCTTC. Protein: CASAPGTSGAEQFF. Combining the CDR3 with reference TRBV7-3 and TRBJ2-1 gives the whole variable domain GAGVSQTPSNKVTEKGKYVELRCDPISGHTALYWYRQSLGQGPEFLIYFQGTGAADDSGLPNDRFFAVRPEGSVSTLKIQRTERGDSAVYLCASAPGTSGAEQFFGPGTRLTVL.

The CDR3 protein is CASSQSLASYEQYF. DNA of the CDR3: TGCGCCAGCAGCCAAAGTTTGGCTTCCTACGAGCAGTACTTC. The gene calls are TRBV4-3 and TRBJ2-7; D not resolved. The CDR3 runs 14 residues. The germline V gene has CDR1 LGHNA and CDR2 YSLEER. Between the trimmed V and J ends, which lost 2 bases and 1 base, there was a span of 9 bases.

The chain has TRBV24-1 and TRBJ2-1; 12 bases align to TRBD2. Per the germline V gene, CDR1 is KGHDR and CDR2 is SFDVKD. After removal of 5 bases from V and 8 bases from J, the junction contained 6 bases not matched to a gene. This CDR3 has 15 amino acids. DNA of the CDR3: TGTGCCACCAGTGCCCGACTAGCGGGAGTTGATGAGCAGTTCTTC. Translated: CATSARLAGVDEQFF.

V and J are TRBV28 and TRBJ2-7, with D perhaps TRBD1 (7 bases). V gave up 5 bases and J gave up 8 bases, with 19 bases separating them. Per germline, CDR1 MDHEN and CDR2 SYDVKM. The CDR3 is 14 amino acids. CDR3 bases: TGTGCCAGCAGTCCCCGACAGGGAGGATCAAAGCAGTACTTC. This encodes CASSPRQGGSKQYF.

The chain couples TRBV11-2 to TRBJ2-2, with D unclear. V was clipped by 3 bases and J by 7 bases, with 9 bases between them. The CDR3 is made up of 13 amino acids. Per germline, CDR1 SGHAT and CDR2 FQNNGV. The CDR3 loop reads CASSFSGLGELFF. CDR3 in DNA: TGTGCCAGCAGCTTCTCAGGTCTCGGGGAGCTGTTTTTT.

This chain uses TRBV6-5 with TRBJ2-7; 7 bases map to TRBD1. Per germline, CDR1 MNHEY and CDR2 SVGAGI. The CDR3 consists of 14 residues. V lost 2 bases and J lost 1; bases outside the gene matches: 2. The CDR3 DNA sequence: TGTGCCAGCAGTTACATGGGACAGTCCTACGAGCAGTACTTC. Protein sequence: CASSYMGQSYEQYF.

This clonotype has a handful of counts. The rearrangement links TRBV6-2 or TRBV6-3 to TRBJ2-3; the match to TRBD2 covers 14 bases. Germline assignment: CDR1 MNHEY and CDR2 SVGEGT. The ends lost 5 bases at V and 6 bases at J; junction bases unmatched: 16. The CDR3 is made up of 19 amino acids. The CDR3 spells CASSPSGTSGRSSWDTQYF. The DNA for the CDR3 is TGTGCCAGCAGTCCCTCCGGGACTAGCGGGAGATCCAGTTGGGATACGCAGTATTTT.

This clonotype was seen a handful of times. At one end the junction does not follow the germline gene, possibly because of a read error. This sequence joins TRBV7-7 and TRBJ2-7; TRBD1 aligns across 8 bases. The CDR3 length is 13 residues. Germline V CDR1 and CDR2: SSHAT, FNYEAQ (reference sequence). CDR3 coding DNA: TGTGCTAGCAGCACGGGACAGGTGAACGAGCAGTACTTC. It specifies CASSTGQVNEQYF.

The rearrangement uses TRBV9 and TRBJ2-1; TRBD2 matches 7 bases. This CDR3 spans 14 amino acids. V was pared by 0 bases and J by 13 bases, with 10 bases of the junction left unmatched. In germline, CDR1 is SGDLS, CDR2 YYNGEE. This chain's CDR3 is CASSVGLTAGTQFF. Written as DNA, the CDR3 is TGTGCCAGCAGCGTAGGGTTGACAGCGGGAACACAGTTCTTC.

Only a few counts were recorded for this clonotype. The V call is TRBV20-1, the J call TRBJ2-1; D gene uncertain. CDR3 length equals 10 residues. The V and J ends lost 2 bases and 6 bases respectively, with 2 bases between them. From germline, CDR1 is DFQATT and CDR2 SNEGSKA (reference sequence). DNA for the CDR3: TGCAGTGCTAGATCCAATGAGCAGTTCTTC. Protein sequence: CSARSNEQFF.

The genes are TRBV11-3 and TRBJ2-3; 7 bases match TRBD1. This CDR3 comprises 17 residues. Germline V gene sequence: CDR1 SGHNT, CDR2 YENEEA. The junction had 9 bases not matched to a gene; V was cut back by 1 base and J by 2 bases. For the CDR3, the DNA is TGTGCCAGCAGCTTAGCCCCGACAGGGATTCTCACAGATACGCAGTATTTT. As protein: CASSLAPTGILTDTQYF.